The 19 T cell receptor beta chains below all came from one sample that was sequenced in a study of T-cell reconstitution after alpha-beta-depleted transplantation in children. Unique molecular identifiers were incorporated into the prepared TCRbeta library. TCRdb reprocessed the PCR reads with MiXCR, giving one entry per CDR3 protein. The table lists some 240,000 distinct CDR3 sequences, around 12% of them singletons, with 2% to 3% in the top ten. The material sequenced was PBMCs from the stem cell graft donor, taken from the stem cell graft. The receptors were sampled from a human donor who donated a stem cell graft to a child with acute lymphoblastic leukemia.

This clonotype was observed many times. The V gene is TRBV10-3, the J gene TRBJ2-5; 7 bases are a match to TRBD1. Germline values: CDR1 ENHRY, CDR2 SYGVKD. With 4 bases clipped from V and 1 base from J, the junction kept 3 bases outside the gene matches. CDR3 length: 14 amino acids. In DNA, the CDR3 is TGTGCCATCAGTGCGCGACAGGGCCAAGAGACCCAGTACTTC. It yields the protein CAISARQGQETQYF.

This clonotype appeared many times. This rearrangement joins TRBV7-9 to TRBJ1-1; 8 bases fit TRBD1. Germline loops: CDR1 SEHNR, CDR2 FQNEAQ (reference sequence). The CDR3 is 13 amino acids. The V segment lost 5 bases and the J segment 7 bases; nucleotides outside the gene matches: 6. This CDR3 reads CASSRGTGNEAFF. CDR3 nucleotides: TGTGCCAGCAGCCGAGGGACAGGCAATGAAGCTTTCTTT.

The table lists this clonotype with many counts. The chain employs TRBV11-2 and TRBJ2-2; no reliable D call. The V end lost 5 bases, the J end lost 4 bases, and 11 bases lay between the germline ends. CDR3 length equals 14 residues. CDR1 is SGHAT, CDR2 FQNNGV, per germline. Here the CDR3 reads CASSPNRVTGELFF. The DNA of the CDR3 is TGTGCCAGCAGCCCCAACCGCGTCACCGGGGAGCTGTTTTTT.

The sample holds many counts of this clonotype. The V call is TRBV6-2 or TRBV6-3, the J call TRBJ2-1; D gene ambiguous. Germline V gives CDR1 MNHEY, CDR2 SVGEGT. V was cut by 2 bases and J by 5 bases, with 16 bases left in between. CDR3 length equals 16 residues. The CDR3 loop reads CASSYQPSVVNNEQFF. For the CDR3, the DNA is TGTGCCAGCAGTTACCAACCTTCAGTAGTAAACAATGAGCAGTTCTTC.

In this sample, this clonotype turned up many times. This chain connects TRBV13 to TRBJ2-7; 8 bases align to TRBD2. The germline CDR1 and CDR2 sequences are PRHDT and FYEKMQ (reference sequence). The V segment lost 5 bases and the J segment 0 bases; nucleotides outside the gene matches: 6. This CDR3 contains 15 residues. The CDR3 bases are TGTGCCAGCAGCAACCGTCTAGCGGGCTCCTACGAGCAGTACTTC. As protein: CASSNRLAGSYEQYF.

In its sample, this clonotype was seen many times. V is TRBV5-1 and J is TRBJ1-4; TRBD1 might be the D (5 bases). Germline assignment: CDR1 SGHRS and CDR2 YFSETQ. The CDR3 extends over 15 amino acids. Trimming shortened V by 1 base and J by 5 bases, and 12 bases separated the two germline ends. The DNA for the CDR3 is TGCGCCAGCAGCTTGTTGCAGGGAAGAAATGAAAAACTGTTTTTT. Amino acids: CASSLLQGRNEKLFF.

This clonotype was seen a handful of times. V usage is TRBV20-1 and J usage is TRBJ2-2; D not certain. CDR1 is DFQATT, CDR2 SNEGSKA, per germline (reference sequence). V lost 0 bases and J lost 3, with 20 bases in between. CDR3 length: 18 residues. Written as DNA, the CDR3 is TGCAGTGCTAGAGATTGGAATAATGTACAGACCTACACCGGGGAGCTGTTTTTT. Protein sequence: CSARDWNNVQTYTGELFF.

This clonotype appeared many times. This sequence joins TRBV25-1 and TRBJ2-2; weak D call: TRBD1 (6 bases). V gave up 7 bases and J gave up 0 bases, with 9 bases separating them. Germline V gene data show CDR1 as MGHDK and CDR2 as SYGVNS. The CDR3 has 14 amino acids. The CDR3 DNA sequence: TGTGCCAGCAAGGGGACACCGAACACCGGGGAGCTGTTTTTT. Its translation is CASKGTPNTGELFF.

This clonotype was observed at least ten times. CDR3 amino acids: CSARDGASSYEQYF. The CDR3 DNA reads as TGCAGTGCTAGAGATGGCGCGTCCTCCTACGAGCAGTACTTC. The V gene is TRBV20-1, the J gene TRBJ2-7; the D is unclear. There are 14 residues in the CDR3. Germline V gene data show CDR1 as DFQATT and CDR2 as SNEGSKA (reference sequence). The V and J ends lost 0 bases and 0 bases respectively, with 9 bases between them.

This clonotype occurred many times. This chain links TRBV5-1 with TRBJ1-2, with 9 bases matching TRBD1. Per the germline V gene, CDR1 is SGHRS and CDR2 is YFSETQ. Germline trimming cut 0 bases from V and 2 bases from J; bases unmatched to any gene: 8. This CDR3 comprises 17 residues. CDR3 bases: TGCGCCAGCAGCTTGGCGACAGGGGGAAACCCAAACTATGGCTACACCTTC. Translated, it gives CASSLATGGNPNYGYTF.

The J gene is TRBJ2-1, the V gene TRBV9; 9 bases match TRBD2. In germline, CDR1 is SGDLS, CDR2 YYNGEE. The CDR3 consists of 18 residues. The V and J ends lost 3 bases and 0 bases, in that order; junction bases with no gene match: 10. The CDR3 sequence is CASSESGLAHSSYNEQFF. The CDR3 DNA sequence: TGTGCCAGCAGCGAATCAGGACTAGCGCATAGCTCCTACAATGAGCAGTTCTTC.

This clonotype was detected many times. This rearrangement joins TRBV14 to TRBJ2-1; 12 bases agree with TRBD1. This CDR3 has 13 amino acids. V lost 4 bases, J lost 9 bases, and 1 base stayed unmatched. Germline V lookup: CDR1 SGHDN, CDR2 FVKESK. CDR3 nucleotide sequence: TGTGCCAGCAGCCGGGACAGGGGGCGTGAGCAGTTCTTC. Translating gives CASSRDRGREQFF.

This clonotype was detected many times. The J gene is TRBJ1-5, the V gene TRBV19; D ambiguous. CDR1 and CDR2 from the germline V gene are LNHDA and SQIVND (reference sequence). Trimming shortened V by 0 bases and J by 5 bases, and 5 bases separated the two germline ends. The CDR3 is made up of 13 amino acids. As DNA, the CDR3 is TGTGCCAGTAGTATAGATCCCTATCAGCCCCAGCATTTT. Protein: CASSIDPYQPQHF.

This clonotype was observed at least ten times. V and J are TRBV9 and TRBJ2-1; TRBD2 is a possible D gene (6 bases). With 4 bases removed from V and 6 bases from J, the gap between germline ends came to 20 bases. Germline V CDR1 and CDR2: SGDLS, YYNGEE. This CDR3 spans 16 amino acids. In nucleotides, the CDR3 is TGTGCCAGCAGCCCCCAACCCAGGGAGGTCGGCAATGAGCAGTTCTTC. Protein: CASSPQPREVGNEQFF.

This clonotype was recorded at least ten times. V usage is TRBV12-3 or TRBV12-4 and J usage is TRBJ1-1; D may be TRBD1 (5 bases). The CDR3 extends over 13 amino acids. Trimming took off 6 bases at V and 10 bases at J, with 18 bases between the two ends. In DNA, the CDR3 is TGTGCCAGCAGCCCGCAGGGATGGATTCGAGCTTTCTTT. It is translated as CASSPQGWIRAFF.

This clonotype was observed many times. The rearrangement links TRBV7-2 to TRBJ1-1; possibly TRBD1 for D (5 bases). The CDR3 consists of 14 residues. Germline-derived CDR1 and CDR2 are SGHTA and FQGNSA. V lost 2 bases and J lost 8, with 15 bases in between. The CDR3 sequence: CASSLIGAGNEAFF. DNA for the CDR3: TGTGCCAGCAGCTTAATCGGGGCGGGCAACGAAGCTTTCTTT. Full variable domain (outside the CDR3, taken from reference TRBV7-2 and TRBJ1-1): GAGVSQSPSNKVTEKGKDVELRCDPISGHTALYWYRQSLGQGLEFLIYFQGNSAPDKSGLPSDRFSAERTGGSVSTLTIQRTQQEDSAVYLCASSLIGAGNEAFFGQGTRLTVV.

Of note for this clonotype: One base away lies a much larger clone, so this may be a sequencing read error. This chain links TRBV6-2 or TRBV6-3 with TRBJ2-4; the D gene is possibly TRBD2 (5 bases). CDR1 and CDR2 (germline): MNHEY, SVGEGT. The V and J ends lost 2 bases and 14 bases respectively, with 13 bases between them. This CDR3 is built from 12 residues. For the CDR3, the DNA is TGTGCCAGCAGTTACCACGGGGAGAATGAGTACTTC. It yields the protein CASSYHGENEYF.

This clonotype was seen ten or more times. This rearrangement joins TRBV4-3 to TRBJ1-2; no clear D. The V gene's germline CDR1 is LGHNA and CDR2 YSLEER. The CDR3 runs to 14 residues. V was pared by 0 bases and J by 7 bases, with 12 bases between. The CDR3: CASSQDRATLGYTF. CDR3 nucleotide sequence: TGCGCCAGCAGCCAAGATAGGGCAACCCTTGGCTACACCTTC.

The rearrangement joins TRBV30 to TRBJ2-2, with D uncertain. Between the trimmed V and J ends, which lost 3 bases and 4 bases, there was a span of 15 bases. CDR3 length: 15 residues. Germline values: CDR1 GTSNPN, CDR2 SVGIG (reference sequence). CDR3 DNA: TGTGCCTGGAGCTCCCTCCCCCCTGGCACCGGGGAGCTGTTTTTT. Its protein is CAWSSLPPGTGELFF.